The following is a T cell receptor beta chain sequence with its context. The CDR3 consists of 16 residues. V was clipped by 1 base and J by 3 bases, with 13 bases between them. Germline V gene lookup returns CDR1 SGHTA and CDR2 FQGNSA. The sample is drawn from a study of STAT5B mutations in CD4+ large granular lymphocyte leukemia. The protocol was immunoSEQ multiplex PCR, while the TCRdb copy is restricted to in-frame clones and leaves out a portion. Of 30,000 to 35,000 clones in the sample, about 90% were seen once. This sequence was found in a human donor in good health. This chain uses TRBV7-2 with TRBJ1-3, with D unresolved. The sequencing sample was made of CD4+ T cells from blood buffy coats. Here the CDR3 reads CASSLDAVGIGNTIYF. In DNA, the CDR3 is TGTGCCAGCAGCTTAGACGCCGTGGGGATTGGAAACACCATATATTTT.